This T cell receptor beta chain was obtained from a study of PD-1 blockade in mismatch repair-deficient tumors. Background on the study: Enrolled about 2012-2017, patients had progressing, pretreated mismatch repair-deficient cancers of about a dozen types. Notes on the study in general: Tumor-resident clones, often undetectable pretreatment in blood, expanded then contracted after pembrolizumab.

TCR sequencing covered three patients who responded to pembrolizumab. TCRdb's table, derived via immunoSEQ multiplex PCR, lists solely in-frame clones and lacks some. Here the sample spans around 130,000 clones, 88% being singletons. CDR1 and CDR2 (germline): SGHNT, YENEEA. Trimming removed 0 bases at V and 3 bases at J, with 10 bases between. The CDR3 extends over 15 amino acids. Remarks on this clone: What it binds is not known.

This chain uses TRBV11-3 with TRBJ2-3; tentatively, D is TRBD2 (6 bases). The clonotype comes from an adult with mismatch repair-deficient cancer. The sequences come from peripheral blood, collected approximately 72 weeks after starting pembrolizumab. The CDR3 spells CASSLEGTVTDTQYF. The CDR3 DNA reads TGTGCCAGCAGCTTAGAAGGGACTGTTACAGATACGCAGTATTTT. The full variable domain, rest sourced from reference TRBV11-3 and TRBJ2-3, is EAGVVQSPRYKIIEKKQPVAFWCNPISGHNTLYWYLQNLGQGPELLIRYENEEAVDDSQLPKDRFSAERLKGVDSTLKIQPAELGDSAVYLCASSLEGTVTDTQYFGPGTRLTVL.